Each of the 7 T cell receptor beta chains below was sequenced from the same sample in a study of CD8+ T cells in alopecia areata. The treatment is: oral pan-JAK inhibitor, 5-10 mg twice daily. Reverse transcribed after extraction, RNA yielded cDNA as the sequencing template. Using immunoSEQ multiplex PCR, the repertoire was profiled, and TCRdb retains in-frame clones only, with some absent. The sample yields about 220,000 clones, roughly 56% seen once. The specimen comprised CD4+ T cells sorted from blood, sampled at week 4, from a patient treated with tofacitinib. The source of these receptors is a human donor with alopecia areata.

The J gene is TRBJ2-3, the V gene TRBV6-5, with TRBD2 matching over 9 bases. CDR3 length: 14 amino acids. Germline V gene sequence: CDR1 MNHEY, CDR2 SVGAGI. J was trimmed by 4 bases and V by 7 bases; bases with no gene match: 6. CDR3 nucleotides: TGTGCCAGCATGGATAGCGGGGGCCCAGATACGCAGTATTTT. Its translation is CASMDSGGPDTQYF.

The chain links TRBV6-1 to TRBJ1-1; possibly TRBD1 for D (5 bases). In germline, CDR1 is MNHNS, CDR2 SASEGT. The CDR3 loop spans 13 amino acids. Trimming left V 4 bases short and J 6 bases short, with 12 bases between. CDR3 loop: CASSAWGSAEAFF. CDR3 coding DNA: TGTGCCAGCAGTGCCTGGGGGAGTGCTGAAGCTTTCTTT.

V and J are TRBV28 and TRBJ1-5; 9 nucleotides align to TRBD1. This CDR3 contains 16 residues. The J segment lost 2 bases and the V segment lost 10 bases, leaving 12 bases of the junction unmatched. Germline V lookup: CDR1 MDHEN, CDR2 SYDVKM. The CDR3 loop is CATRRTGVSGNQPQHF. CDR3 DNA: TGTGCCACCCGCCGGACAGGGGTTTCGGGCAATCAGCCCCAGCATTTT.

The chain combines TRBV15 with TRBJ2-7; 7 bases are shared with TRBD2. Germline V gives CDR1 LNHNV, CDR2 YYDKDF (reference sequence). Trimming took 1 base from V and 6 from J; bases not matched to a gene: 9. The CDR3 loop spans 15 amino acids. In DNA form, the CDR3 reads TGTGCCACCAGCAGAGGACCGGGACTAATAGGCGAGCAGTACTTC. This gives the protein CATSRGPGLIGEQYF.

For the CDR3, the DNA is TGCGCCAGCAGCTTAAGGCCAGGGAATCCAGATACGCAGTATTTT. Its translation: CASSLRPGNPDTQYF. The chain carries TRBV5-1 and TRBJ2-3; maybe TRBD1 (5 bases). Trimming took off 2 bases at V and 4 bases at J, with 14 bases between the two ends. Germline V gives CDR1 SGHRS, CDR2 YFSETQ. The CDR3 covers 15 residues.

V usage is TRBV4-3 and J usage is TRBJ1-2; 10 nucleotides line up with TRBD1. V shed 0 bases, J shed 6 bases, and the junction held 4 bases outside the gene matches. This CDR3 is built from 15 residues. The germline V gene encodes CDR1 LGHNA and CDR2 YSLEER. This CDR3 is CASSQDLGQGDGYTF. CDR3 sequence (DNA): TGCGCCAGCAGCCAAGATCTTGGACAGGGGGATGGCTACACCTTC.

V is TRBV7-9 and J is TRBJ2-3, with 8 bases matching TRBD1. J lost 13 bases, V lost 5 bases, and 11 bases had no gene match. The germline V gene has CDR1 SEHNR and CDR2 FQNEAQ (reference sequence). The CDR3 is 13 amino acids. The CDR3 region has the DNA TGTGCCAGCAGCCCCCCGACAGGGGTCCGAGAGTATTTT. Its translation is CASSPPTGVREYF.